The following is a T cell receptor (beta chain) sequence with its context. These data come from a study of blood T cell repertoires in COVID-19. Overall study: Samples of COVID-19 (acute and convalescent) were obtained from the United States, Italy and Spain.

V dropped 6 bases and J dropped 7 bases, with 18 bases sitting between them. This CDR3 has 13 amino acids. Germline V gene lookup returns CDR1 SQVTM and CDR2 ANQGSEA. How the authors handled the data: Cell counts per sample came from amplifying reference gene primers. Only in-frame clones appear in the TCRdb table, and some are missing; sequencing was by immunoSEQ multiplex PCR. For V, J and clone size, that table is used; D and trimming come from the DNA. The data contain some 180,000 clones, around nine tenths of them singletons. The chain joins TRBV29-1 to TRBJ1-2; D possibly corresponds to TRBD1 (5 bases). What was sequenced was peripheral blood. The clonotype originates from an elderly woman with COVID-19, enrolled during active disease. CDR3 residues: CSVGDGRLGGYTF. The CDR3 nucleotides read TGCAGCGTGGGGGACGGGAGGTTGGGTGGCTACACCTTC.